The present T cell receptor beta chain was sequenced within a study of blood T cells in healthy people across ages. This clonotype came up once. One end of the junction is discordant with germline, which a read error may explain. A second PCR, run for roughly 7 to 12 cycles, used a sample-barcoded 5' primer plus a J-beta primer mix. TCRdb fed the 5' RACE reads into MiXCR, producing one record per CDR3 protein. The sample consists of 1.5 million to 2 million distinct CDR3 sequences, approximately 30% of them appearing once. This CDR3 has 13 amino acids. CDR1 and CDR2 from the germline V gene are DFQATT and SNEGSKA (reference sequence).

This chain uses TRBV20-1 with TRBJ2-2; TRBD2 might be the D (5 bases). The sequencing input was blood. The clonotype originates from a woman aged 25 to 45 in good health. The CDR3 region has the DNA TGTAGTGCTAGACCTAGCAACACCGGGGAGCTGTTTTTT. Protein product: CSARPSNTGELFF.